One sample yielded the 14 T cell receptor beta chains listed below, sequenced in a study of cytomegalovirus exposure and HLA in healthy donors. PCR was performed using 60 Vbeta and 13 Jbeta primers. The assay was immunoSEQ multiplex PCR, and TCRdb's table has in-frame clones only and misses some. This sample lists under 70,000 clones; its ten largest clones have 2.4%. Sequencing input: PBMCs. The receptor set was obtained from a female donor in good health and CMV-seropositive.

The chain recombines TRBV19 with TRBJ1-5, with 7 bases lining up with TRBD1. The trim removed 5 bases at V and 0 bases at J, leaving 4 bases unmatched. This CDR3 spans 15 amino acids. CDR1 and CDR2 from the germline V gene are LNHDA and SQIVND (reference sequence). CDR3 sequence: CASSLTGYSNQPQHF. The CDR3 DNA is TGTGCCAGTAGTTTGACAGGGTATAGCAATCAGCCCCAGCATTTT. The full variable domain, completed using reference TRBV19 and TRBJ1-5, is DGGITQSPKYLFRKEGQNVTLSCEQNLNHDAMYWYRQDPGQGLRLIYYSQIVNDFQKGDIAEGYSVSREKKESFPLTVTSAQKNPTAFYLCASSLTGYSNQPQHFGDGTRLSIL.

The rearrangement joins TRBV5-1 to TRBJ2-5; 10 bases align to TRBD2. V lost 1 base, J lost 2 bases, and 8 bases stayed unmatched. The CDR3 loop spans 17 amino acids. Germline CDR1 reads SGHRS; CDR2 reads YFSETQ. CDR3 sequence: CASSLSAGGPFQETQYF. In DNA form, the CDR3 reads TGCGCCAGCAGCTTGTCAGCGGGGGGGCCCTTTCAAGAGACCCAGTACTTC.

The chain combines TRBV2 with TRBJ1-6; D remains ambiguous. The CDR3 consists of 19 residues. Germline V CDR1 and CDR2: SNHLY, FYNNEI. Trimming removed 1 base from V and 0 bases from J, with 16 bases in between. The chain's CDR3 is CASSEEPGSESSYNSPLHF. CDR3 sequence (DNA): TGTGCCAGCAGTGAAGAACCGGGTTCCGAGAGCTCCTATAATTCACCCCTCCACTTT.

This chain joins TRBV7-3 and TRBJ2-5; 14 bases line up with TRBD2. V lost 5 bases, J lost 1 base, and 3 bases stayed unmatched. Looked up from germline, CDR1 is SGHTA and CDR2 is FQGTGA. CDR3 size: 16 residues. The CDR3 sequence: CASSLGLAGGQETQYF. CDR3 coding DNA: TGTGCCAGCAGCCTCGGACTAGCGGGGGGCCAAGAGACCCAGTACTTC.

The CDR3 DNA is TGCGCCAGCAGCCAACAGGGGCCTTCGAACACCGGGGAGCTGTTTTTT. This sequence encodes CASSQQGPSNTGELFF. The chain is built from TRBV4-3 and TRBJ2-2; tentatively, D is TRBD1 (6 bases). Trimming stripped 2 bases from V and 0 bases from J, with 10 bases between. The CDR3 spans 16 residues. Germline V gene sequence: CDR1 LGHNA, CDR2 YSLEER.

The chain carries TRBV4-3 and TRBJ2-1, with TRBD2 matching over 7 bases. Germline V lookup: CDR1 LGHNA, CDR2 YSLEER. J was trimmed by 2 bases and V by 1 base; bases with no gene match: 5. This CDR3 has 16 amino acids. As DNA, the CDR3 is TGCGCCAGCAGCCAAGGCCCCAGCGGGGCCTACAATGAGCAGTTCTTC. Encoded protein: CASSQGPSGAYNEQFF.

The rearrangement links TRBV7-2 to TRBJ2-7; the match to TRBD1 covers 7 bases. Trimming removed 5 bases from V and 2 bases from J; junction bases left unmatched: 3. The germline gives CDR1 SGHTA, CDR2 FQGNSA. The CDR3 spans 13 residues. In DNA form, the CDR3 reads TGTGCCAGCAGCAAACAGGGGCCCTACGAGCAGTACTTC. As protein: CASSKQGPYEQYF. Variable domain in full (rest from reference TRBV7-2 and TRBJ2-7): GAGVSQSPSNKVTEKGKDVELRCDPISGHTALYWYRQSLGQGLEFLIYFQGNSAPDKSGLPSDRFSAERTGGSVSTLTIQRTQQEDSAVYLCASSKQGPYEQYFGPGTRLTVT.

V is TRBV30 and J is TRBJ2-1, with D hard to call. The CDR3 runs to 11 residues. V gave up 5 bases and J gave up 6 bases, with 8 bases separating them. Germline CDR1 and CDR2: GTSNPN and SVGIG (reference sequence). The CDR3 sequence: CAWSPSNEQFF. CDR3 nucleotide sequence: TGTGCCTGGTCCCCCAGCAATGAGCAGTTCTTC.

This rearrangement joins TRBV7-9 to TRBJ1-3; D perhaps matches TRBD1 (6 bases). This CDR3 is built from 15 residues. V lost 5 bases, J lost 4 bases, and 15 bases lay in between. Germline V lookup: CDR1 SEHNR, CDR2 FQNEAQ (reference sequence). The CDR3 loop is CASSQRGYLGNTIYF. The CDR3 region has the DNA TGTGCCAGCAGCCAGAGGGGGTATTTGGGAAACACCATATATTTT.

CDR3 DNA: TGCGCCAGCAGCCCCAGGACGGGCGGGGGAGATACGCAGTATTTT. It is translated as CASSPRTGGGDTQYF. The chain has TRBV5-1 and TRBJ2-3; the match to TRBD2 covers 7 bases. The CDR3 runs 15 residues. Trimming cost V 4 bases and J 5 bases; bases outside gene matches: 10. CDR1 is SGHRS, CDR2 YFSETQ, per germline.

The V call is TRBV27, the J call TRBJ2-7; a possible D gene is TRBD2 (5 bases). V was pared by 3 bases and J by 9 bases, with 9 bases between. The germline V gene has CDR1 MNHEY and CDR2 SMNVEV (reference sequence). This CDR3 has 11 amino acids. The CDR3 loop is CASSLAGAQYF. As DNA, the CDR3 is TGTGCCAGCAGTTTGGCGGGTGCGCAGTACTTC.

As to this clone: An end of the junction does not agree with germline; a read error may underlie this. This chain links TRBV5-1 with TRBJ2-5, with D perhaps matching TRBD1 (6 bases). This CDR3 region has 14 residues. Germline CDR1 is SGHRS and CDR2 is YFSETQ. CDR3 sequence reads: CASSSTGNQENQYF. The CDR3 nucleotides are TGCGCCAGCAGCTCAACAGGGAACCAAGAGAACCAGTACTTC.

This chain links TRBV19 with TRBJ1-2, with TRBD1 matching 7 bases. Germline loops: CDR1 LNHDA, CDR2 SQIVND (reference sequence). The ends lost 10 bases at V and 4 bases at J; junction bases unmatched: 6. This CDR3 spans 12 amino acids. DNA for the CDR3: TGTGCCACCTACAGGGGCGCCTATGGCTACACCTTC. This encodes CATYRGAYGYTF.

The chain joins TRBV11-3 to TRBJ2-7; D call uncertain. The length of the CDR3 is 14 residues. V lost 5 bases and J 0 bases, leaving 11 bases between the germline ends. Per germline, CDR1 SGHNT and CDR2 YENEEA. CDR3 sequence reads: CASSTGPTSYEQYF. For the CDR3, the DNA is TGTGCCAGCAGCACTGGGCCTACCTCCTACGAGCAGTACTTC. The variable domain in full, completed from reference TRBV11-3 and TRBJ2-7, reads EAGVVQSPRYKIIEKKQPVAFWCNPISGHNTLYWYLQNLGQGPELLIRYENEEAVDDSQLPKDRFSAERLKGVDSTLKIQPAELGDSAVYLCASSTGPTSYEQYFGPGTRLTVT.